Presented here are 23 T cell receptor beta chains from one specimen sequenced in a study of blood T cell repertoires in COVID-19. Sequenced by immunoSEQ multiplex PCR; TCRdb stores in-frame clones only, minus some. The sample has hundreds of thousands of clones; roughly 90% are singletons. The sample consisted of peripheral blood. These TCRs come from a woman under 40 with active or convalescent COVID-19.

The chain combines TRBV3-1 (or the pseudogene TRBV3-2) with TRBJ2-7; a possible D gene is TRBD2 (6 bases). Looked up from germline, CDR1 is LGHDT and CDR2 is YNNKEL (reference sequence). This CDR3 has 13 amino acids. Trimming left V 5 bases short and J 3 bases short, with 11 bases between. The CDR3 nucleotides read TGTGCCAGCAGCGTGGGACTGGTCTACGAGCAGTACTTC. This gives the protein CASSVGLVYEQYF.

V gene TRBV5-1 combines with J gene TRBJ2-3; 8 nucleotides align to TRBD1. The CDR3 length is 16 residues. The germline CDR1 and CDR2 sequences are SGHRS and YFSETQ. V lost 0 bases to trimming and J lost 0 bases; unmatched junction nucleotides: 3. The CDR3 DNA sequence: TGCGCCAGCAGCTTGGTCACAGGGGGTAGCACAGATACGCAGTATTTT. The encoded protein is CASSLVTGGSTDTQYF.

This clone showed up just a few times. This rearrangement joins TRBV5-8 to TRBJ1-1; 8 nucleotides align to TRBD1. Looked up from germline, CDR1 is SGHTS and CDR2 is YDEGEE. V dropped 4 bases and J dropped 2; count of bases not matched to a gene: 4. The CDR3 contains 14 residues. The CDR3 protein is CASSVQGGNTEAFF. The CDR3 DNA is TGTGCCAGCAGCGTACAGGGGGGAAACACTGAAGCTTTCTTT.

The V call is TRBV30, the J call TRBJ1-1; weak D call: TRBD1 (5 bases). Looked up from germline, CDR1 is GTSNPN and CDR2 is SVGIG (reference sequence). The CDR3 contains 13 residues. Trimming stripped 4 bases from V and 5 bases from J, with 14 bases between. CDR3 in DNA: TGTGCCTGGACCGTAGGGGTAGGGACTGAAGCTTTCTTT. This encodes CAWTVGVGTEAFF.

The chain links TRBV2 to TRBJ1-2; TRBD1 is a possible D gene (5 bases). The germline gives CDR1 SNHLY, CDR2 FYNNEI. The CDR3 consists of 15 residues. Trimming stripped 4 bases from V and 0 bases from J, with 12 bases between. The CDR3 sequence: CASSVGGVTNYGYTF. For the CDR3, the DNA is TGTGCCAGCAGTGTGGGGGGAGTCACTAACTATGGCTACACCTTC.

The rearrangement joins TRBV18 to TRBJ1-2; 8 nucleotides agree with TRBD1. V shed 5 bases and J 4 bases; nucleotides not matched to a gene: 3. The CDR3 consists of 13 residues. The germline CDR1 and CDR2 sequences are KGHSH and LQKENI. CDR3 loop: CASSTGQGYGYTF. For the CDR3, the DNA is TGTGCCAGCTCAACAGGACAGGGCTATGGCTACACCTTC.

V and J are TRBV7-9 and TRBJ2-7; 7 bases align to TRBD2. This CDR3 has 12 residues. Germline CDR1 is SEHNR and CDR2 is FQNEAQ (reference sequence). J gave up 3 bases and V 8 bases, and 4 bases lay outside the gene matches. The CDR3 DNA follows: TGTGCCAGCGGGGGGGAAAGCTACGAGCAGTACTTC. It is translated as CASGGESYEQYF.

The chain carries TRBV6-1 and TRBJ1-5; TRBD1 aligns across 12 bases. Germline trimming cut 3 bases from V and 6 bases from J; bases unmatched to any gene: 6. CDR3 length: 16 amino acids. Looked up from germline, CDR1 is MNHNS and CDR2 is SASEGT. The CDR3 coding sequence is TGTGCCAGCAGTGATAAGGGACAGGGGGCAGGTCAGCCCCAGCATTTT. It encodes CASSDKGQGAGQPQHF.

The chain recombines TRBV19 with TRBJ1-4; D uncertain. This CDR3 comprises 14 residues. V was trimmed by 1 base and J by 4 bases, leaving 7 bases between them. CDR1 and CDR2 from the germline V gene are LNHDA and SQIVND (reference sequence). In nucleotides, the CDR3 is TGTGCCAGTAGTATAGCCACAGTTAATGAAAAACTGTTTTTT. It yields the protein CASSIATVNEKLFF.

The rearrangement uses TRBV9 and TRBJ1-2, with TRBD1 as a possible D gene (5 bases). V was shortened by 5 bases and J by 4 bases, with 9 bases between the two germline ends. This CDR3 is 12 amino acids long. Germline loops: CDR1 SGDLS, CDR2 YYNGEE. DNA of the CDR3: TGTGCCAGCAGACCGGGGGGCTATGGCTACACCTTC. Amino acid sequence: CASRPGGYGYTF.

This rearrangement joins TRBV6-2 or TRBV6-3 to TRBJ1-1, with 8 positions matching TRBD1. Per germline, CDR1 MNHEY and CDR2 SVGEGT. J was trimmed by 6 bases and V by 0 bases; bases with no gene match: 9. The CDR3 totals 16 residues. The CDR3: CASSYSIGRGLAEAFF. In nucleotides, the CDR3 is TGTGCCAGCAGTTACTCGATTGGCAGGGGGCTTGCTGAAGCTTTCTTT.

J is TRBJ1-1 and V is TRBV3-1 (or the pseudogene TRBV3-2); the match to TRBD1 covers 7 bases. The CDR3 is made up of 16 amino acids. CDR1 and CDR2 (germline): LGHDT, YNNKEL (reference sequence). J lost 1 base, V lost 0 bases, and 5 bases had no gene match. CDR3 sequence: CASSQDTGASNTEAFF. The DNA for the CDR3 is TGTGCCAGCAGCCAAGATACAGGGGCTTCGAACACTGAAGCTTTCTTT.

The V call is TRBV7-9, the J call TRBJ1-6; 8 bases fit TRBD1. Trimming cost V 4 bases and J 9 bases; bases outside gene matches: 11. The CDR3 is 16 amino acids. CDR1 is SEHNR and CDR2 is FQNEAQ in the germline V gene (reference sequence). CDR3 loop: CASSYPGYRGISPLHF. In nucleotides, the CDR3 is TGTGCCAGCAGCTACCCCGGTTACAGGGGGATTTCACCCCTCCACTTT.

The rearrangement links TRBV7-9 to TRBJ2-7; 8 nucleotides agree with TRBD2. The CDR3 has 16 amino acids. Germline V gives CDR1 SEHNR, CDR2 FQNEAQ (reference sequence). Trimming removed 5 bases from V and 3 bases from J; junction bases left unmatched: 12. CDR3 nucleotide sequence: TGTGCCAGCAGCCCCGAGTCGGGCGGGGGGAACTACGAGCAGTACTTC. Amino acid sequence: CASSPESGGGNYEQYF.

This chain links TRBV19 with TRBJ2-7; 8 positions agree with TRBD2. Germline V gene sequence: CDR1 LNHDA, CDR2 SQIVND (reference sequence). The CDR3 consists of 15 residues. Trimming at V came to 4 bases and at J to 0 bases, leaving 5 bases not matched to a gene. The CDR3 spells CASSRSGTSSYEQYF. CDR3 DNA sequence: TGTGCCAGTAGTAGATCCGGGACTAGCTCCTACGAGCAGTACTTC.

The chain uses TRBV3-1 (or the pseudogene TRBV3-2) and TRBJ2-5; weak D call: TRBD2 (5 bases). V lost 7 bases, J lost 4 bases, and 10 bases lay in between. The CDR3 extends over 12 amino acids. Per germline, CDR1 LGHDT and CDR2 YNNKEL (reference sequence). CDR3 DNA sequence: TGTGCCAGCACGTCACTAGTAGAGACCCAGTACTTC. This translates into CASTSLVETQYF.

With respect to this clone: At the DNA level, this CDR3 is encoded by other sequences in the same sample as well. This sequence joins TRBV6-5 and TRBJ1-4, with 11 bases identical to TRBD1. The trim removed 6 bases at V and 7 bases at J, leaving 1 base unmatched. Germline V gene lookup returns CDR1 MNHEY and CDR2 SVGAGI. The CDR3 spans 13 residues. This CDR3 reads CASRGQGGEKLFF. The CDR3 DNA follows: TGTGCCAGCAGGGGACAGGGGGGTGAAAAACTGTTTTTT.

The rearrangement joins TRBV14 to TRBJ2-1, with 9 bases identical to TRBD1. CDR1 and CDR2 (germline): SGHDN, FVKESK. The CDR3 contains 15 residues. V lost 0 bases, J lost 6 bases, and 3 bases stayed unmatched. CDR3 coding DNA: TGTGCCAGCAGCCAAGATCGACAGGGGGGCAATGAGCAGTTCTTC. Its translation: CASSQDRQGGNEQFF.

This clone was detected only a few times. This chain uses TRBV2 with TRBJ2-3; no clear D gene. With 8 bases removed from V and 2 bases from J, the gap between germline ends came to 11 bases. The germline V gene has CDR1 SNHLY and CDR2 FYNNEI. The CDR3 loop spans 13 amino acids. CDR3 amino acids: CASCQDSTDTQYF. DNA of the CDR3: TGTGCCAGCTGCCAGGATTCCACAGATACGCAGTATTTT. Combining the CDR3 with reference TRBV2 and TRBJ2-3 gives the whole variable domain EPEVTQTPSHQVTQMGQEVILRCVPISNHLYFYWYRQILGQKVEFLVSFYNNEISEKSEIFDDQFSVERPDGSNFTLKIRSTKLEDSAMYFCASCQDSTDTQYFGPGTRLTVL.

The chain is built from TRBV29-1 and TRBJ1-1; 7 bases line up with TRBD1. J lost 3 bases, V lost 7 bases, and 2 bases had no gene match. CDR1 and CDR2 from the germline V gene are SQVTM and ANQGSEA. This CDR3 region has 11 residues. The CDR3 DNA is TGCAGCGCCAGGGGGTACACTGAAGCTTTCTTT. Translation gives CSARGYTEAFF.

The genes are TRBV25-1 and TRBJ1-3, with 7 positions matching TRBD1. The V gene end was trimmed by 6 bases and the J gene end by 4 bases; junction bases not matched to a gene: 6. Germline V gene data show CDR1 as MGHDK and CDR2 as SYGVNS. The CDR3 covers 14 residues. The CDR3 loop is CASSQTGRGNTIYF. DNA for the CDR3: TGTGCCAGCAGCCAGACAGGGAGAGGAAACACCATATATTTT.

This clone was picked up one time. The J gene is TRBJ1-1, the V gene TRBV6-5; tentative D call: TRBD1 (5 bases). Germline CDR1 and CDR2: MNHEY and SVGAGI. The CDR3 covers 13 residues. Trimming removed 9 bases from V and 1 base from J, with 12 bases in between. Here the CDR3 DNA reads TGTGCCAGTCAACAGGTCTCGAACACTGAAGCTTTCTTT. It specifies CASQQVSNTEAFF.

The CDR3: CASSLGLAGPPDTQYF. The CDR3 bases are TGTGCCAGCAGCCTCGGACTAGCGGGGCCTCCAGATACGCAGTATTTT. The chain combines TRBV27 with TRBJ2-3, with TRBD2 identical over 12 bases. Germline CDR1 MNHEY, CDR2 SMNVEV (reference sequence). V shed 6 bases and J 4 bases; nucleotides not matched to a gene: 8. The length of the CDR3 is 16 residues.